This TCR beta chain was retrieved from a study of blood T cell repertoires in COVID-19. Data came from immunoSEQ multiplex PCR; TCRdb stores just in-frame clones and leaves some out. The data contain roughly 140,000 clones, about 80% of them singletons. Germline V gene sequence: CDR1 KGHSH, CDR2 LQKENI. CDR3 size: 16 residues. J gave up 0 bases and V 3 bases, and 4 bases lay outside the gene matches. V usage is TRBV18 and J usage is TRBJ1-1, with 10 positions matching TRBD1. The sequence was collected from a man aged 70-80 years with acute or convalescent COVID-19. The sequencing input was peripheral blood. CDR3 nucleotide sequence: TGTGCCAGCTCACCTGGGACAGGGGCGGTGAACACTGAAGCTTTCTTT. Residues: CASSPGTGAVNTEAFF. The full variable domain, with the rest looked up from reference TRBV18 and TRBJ1-1, is NAGVMQNPRHLVRRRGQEARLRCSPMKGHSHVYWYRQLPEEGLKFMVYLQKENIIDESGMPKERFSAEFPKEGPSILRIQQVVRGDSAAYFCASSPGTGAVNTEAFFGQGTRLTVV.